Below are 2 T cell receptor beta chains sequenced from a single sample in a study of T cell responses to AZD1222 COVID-19 vaccine (dated by TCRdb to the early 2020s). This specimen's time point label, interpreted: baseline before first vaccination. The method behind the library was the immunoSEQ multiplex PCR assay. TCRdb carries this immuneACCESS record with in-frame sequences only. Its versions omit some clonotypes, under half of them owing to an unresolved V gene in the studies checked, with the rest unexplained. The sample table lists roughly 260,000 clones, more than 85% of them with a count of one. Around 0.58% of the sample lies in the top ten. This sample comprised peripheral blood, obtained on day 0 of AZD1222 vaccination. These receptors came from an adult in good health.

The chain employs TRBV12-3 or TRBV12-4 and TRBJ2-1, with D possibly matching TRBD2 (6 bases). Trimming took 10 bases from V and 12 from J, leaving 22 bases between them. The CDR3 runs to 13 residues. CDR3 sequence reads: CATNLAHTSSQFF. CDR3 DNA: TGTGCCACCAACCTGGCGCACACTAGCTCGCAGTTCTTC.

The CDR3 here is CASSWAVGTEAFF. CDR3 bases: TGTGCCAGCAGCTGGGCGGTAGGGACTGAAGCTTTCTTT. The chain uses TRBV5-5 and TRBJ1-1; no clear D gene. Trimming cost V 3 bases and J 5 bases, with 11 bases left between them. CDR3 length: 13 amino acids. CDR1 and CDR2 (germline): SGHKS, YYEKEE (reference sequence).